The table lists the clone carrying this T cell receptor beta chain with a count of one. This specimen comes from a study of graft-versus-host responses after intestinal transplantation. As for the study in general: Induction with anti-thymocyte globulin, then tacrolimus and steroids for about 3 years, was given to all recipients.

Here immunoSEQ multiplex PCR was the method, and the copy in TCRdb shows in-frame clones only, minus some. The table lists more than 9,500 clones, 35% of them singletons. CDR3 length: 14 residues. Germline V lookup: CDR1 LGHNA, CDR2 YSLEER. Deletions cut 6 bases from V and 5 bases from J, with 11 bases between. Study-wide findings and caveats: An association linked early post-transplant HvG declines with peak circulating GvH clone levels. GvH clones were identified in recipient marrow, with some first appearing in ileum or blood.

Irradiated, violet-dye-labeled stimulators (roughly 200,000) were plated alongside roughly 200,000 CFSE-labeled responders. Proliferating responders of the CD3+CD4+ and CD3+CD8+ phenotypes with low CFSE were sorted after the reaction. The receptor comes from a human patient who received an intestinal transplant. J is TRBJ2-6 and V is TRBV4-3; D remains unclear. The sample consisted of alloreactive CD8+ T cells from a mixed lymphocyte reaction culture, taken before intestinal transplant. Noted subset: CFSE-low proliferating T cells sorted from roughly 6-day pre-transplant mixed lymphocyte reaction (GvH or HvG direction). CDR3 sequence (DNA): TGCGCCAGCAGACCCTGGACGTGGGCCAACGTCCTGACTTTC. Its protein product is CASRPWTWANVLTF.